The rows below give T cell receptor beta chains drawn from one sample of a study of T cells after somatic rescue of genetic block. Sequenced by immunoSEQ multiplex PCR; TCRdb stores in-frame clones only, minus some. Among 88,000 or so clones listed, around 90% were seen once. The sample comprised peripheral blood mononuclear cells (PBMCs). All receptors come from a woman between 18 and 30 years old. Each CDR3 is given with its conserved first and last residue. The D gene is left open where the match is weak. For some rows the clone size is stated as once, few or many, or as a class when expanded; others skip it.

j_call d_call v_call clone_size cdr3_nt cdr3_aa
TRBJ2-5 - TRBV14 - TGTGCCAGCAGCCAAAGTCGTGGGAGAGGGCGAGAGACCCAGTACTTC CASSQSRGRGRETQYF
TRBJ2-1 - TRBV5-1 - TGCGCCAGCAGCCCCGACGGGGCCCCGGCGTCCTACAATGAGCAGTTCTTC CASSPDGAPASYNEQFF
TRBJ1-5 - TRBV15 - TGTGCCACCAGCAGACCCGGAGTGAGCAATCAGCCCCAGCATTTT CATSRPGVSNQPQHF
TRBJ2-5 - TRBV9 - TGTGCCAGCAGGCCTCCAGGGGCCGAGACCCAGTACTTC CASRPPGAETQYF
TRBJ1-5 - TRBV7-9 - TGTGCCAGCAGTTCAGTTGGGAATAGCAATCAGCCCCAGCATTTT CASSSVGNSNQPQHF
TRBJ1-2 - TRBV30 once TGTGCCTGGAGTTACTCAGACGAGGGCTACACCTTC CAWSYSDEGYTF
TRBJ1-4 TRBD1 TRBV27 medium-sized TGTGCCAGCAGTAGGACAGGTTTTAATGAAAAACTGTTTTTT CASSRTGFNEKLFF
TRBJ1-5 - TRBV28 - TGTGCCAGCGGCTCACCCCAGCCCCAGCATTTT CASGSPQPQHF
TRBJ2-3 TRBD2 TRBV10-3 - TGTGCCATCAGTGAGTCGTTGGCGGGAGGGCCGAATACGCAGTATTTT CAISESLAGGPNTQYF
TRBJ2-1 - TRBV20-1 - TGCAGTGCTACTCTAGTAGGGGAGCAGTTCTTC CSATLVGEQFF
TRBJ1-3 - TRBV30 - TGTGCCTGGAGTGTACGAGGGACCTCTGGAAACACCATATATTTT CAWSVRGTSGNTIYF
TRBJ1-2 - TRBV27 - TGTGCCAGCAGTTTAAGGGGTAACTATGGCTACACCTTC CASSLRGNYGYTF
TRBJ1-2 - TRBV5-6 - TGTGCCAGCAGCTCAGACACCAACTATGGCTACACCTTC CASSSDTNYGYTF
TRBJ1-2 - TRBV19 - TGTGCCAGTAGTATTCTATCCGATGTCTCCTATGGCTACACCTTC CASSILSDVSYGYTF
TRBJ1-2 - TRBV2 - TGTGCCAGCAGTGTATCGGCAGGGTTGGGATATGGCTACACCTTC CASSVSAGLGYGYTF
TRBJ1-5 - TRBV6-1 - TGTGCCAGCAGTGAAGGCAGCAATCAGCCCCAGCATTTT CASSEGSNQPQHF
TRBJ2-7 TRBD2 TRBV29-1 - TGCAGCGTGGGCTGGACTAGCGGGAGGAAAGGGGGCCACGAGCAGTACTTC CSVGWTSGRKGGHEQYF
TRBJ2-7 - TRBV9 - TGTGCCAGCAGCCCCCGGGACTCCGATAAGAGTGTGGAGCAGTACTTC CASSPRDSDKSVEQYF
TRBJ1-2 - TRBV19 - TGTGCCAGTAGTCCGCCCACCCCGGCTCGATGGGGCTACACCTTC CASSPPTPARWGYTF
TRBJ2-1 TRBD1 TRBV4-2 many TGTGCCAGCAGCCAAGAGGGGACAGGGGGCTACAATGAGCAGTTCTTC CASSQEGTGGYNEQFF
TRBJ2-6 - TRBV12-5 - TGTGCTAGTGGTTTGTGGGCGCCCTCTGGGGCCAACGTCCTGACTTTC CASGLWAPSGANVLTF
TRBJ1-2 TRBD1 TRBV7-8 - TGTGCCAGCAGCTCCCTAAGTGGTGCCGGGACAGGGTTTCGGGGGAGCTATGGCTACACCTTC CASSSLSGAGTGFRGSYGYTF
TRBJ2-7 - TRBV7-2 once TGTGCCAGCAGCCGGGACGGGTTGGCCTACGAGCAGTACTTC CASSRDGLAYEQYF